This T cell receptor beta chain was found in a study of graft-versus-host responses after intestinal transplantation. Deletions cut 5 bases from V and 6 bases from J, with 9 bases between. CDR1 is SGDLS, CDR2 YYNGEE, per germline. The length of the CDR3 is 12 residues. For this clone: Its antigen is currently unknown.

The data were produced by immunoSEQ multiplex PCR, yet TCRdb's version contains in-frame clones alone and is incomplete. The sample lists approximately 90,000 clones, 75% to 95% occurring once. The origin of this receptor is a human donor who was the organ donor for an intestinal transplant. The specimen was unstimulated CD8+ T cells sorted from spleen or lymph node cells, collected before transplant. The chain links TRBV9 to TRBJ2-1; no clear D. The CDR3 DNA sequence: TGTGCCAGCAGGAGTACTGGCAATGAGCAGTTCTTC. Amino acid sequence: CASRSTGNEQFF.